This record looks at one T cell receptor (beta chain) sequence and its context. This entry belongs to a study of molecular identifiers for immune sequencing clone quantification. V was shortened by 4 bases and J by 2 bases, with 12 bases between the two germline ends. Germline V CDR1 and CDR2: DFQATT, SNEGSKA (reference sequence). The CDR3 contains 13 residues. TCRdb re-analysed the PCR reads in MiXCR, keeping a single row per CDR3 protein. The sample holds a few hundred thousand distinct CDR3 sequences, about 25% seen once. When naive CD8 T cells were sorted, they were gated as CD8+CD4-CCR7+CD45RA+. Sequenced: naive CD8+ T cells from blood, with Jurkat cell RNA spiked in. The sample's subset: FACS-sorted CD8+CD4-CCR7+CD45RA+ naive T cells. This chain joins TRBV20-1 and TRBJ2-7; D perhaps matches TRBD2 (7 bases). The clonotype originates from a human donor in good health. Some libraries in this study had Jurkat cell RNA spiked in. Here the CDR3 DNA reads TGCAGTGCTAAGGGGGGGGGGACCTACGAGCAGTACTTC. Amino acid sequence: CSAKGGGTYEQYF.